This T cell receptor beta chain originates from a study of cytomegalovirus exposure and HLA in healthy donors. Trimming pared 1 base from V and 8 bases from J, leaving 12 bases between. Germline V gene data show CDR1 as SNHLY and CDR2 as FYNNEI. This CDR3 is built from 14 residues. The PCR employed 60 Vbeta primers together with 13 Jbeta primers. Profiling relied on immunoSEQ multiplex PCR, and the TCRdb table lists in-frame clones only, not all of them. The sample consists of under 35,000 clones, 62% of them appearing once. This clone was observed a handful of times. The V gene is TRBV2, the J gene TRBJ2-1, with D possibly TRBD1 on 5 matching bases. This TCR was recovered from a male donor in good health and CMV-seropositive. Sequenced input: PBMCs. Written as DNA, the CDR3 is TGTGCCAGCAGTGAAGACAGGCTGTGGGATGAGCAGTTCTTC. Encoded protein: CASSEDRLWDEQFF.